This T cell receptor beta chain was observed in a study of metastatic and nonmetastatic thyroid tumors. The CDR3 totals 15 residues. Germline CDR1 reads DFQATT; CDR2 reads SNEGSKA (reference sequence). The V segment lost 6 bases and the J segment 1 base; nucleotides outside the gene matches: 6. No patient received treatment before thyroid surgery. This clone was detected many times. Authors' methods: The study's classifier, a distant-metastasis tool for papillary thyroid cancer, was built using CDR3 differences across clinicopathological groups. TCRdb reprocessed the PCR reads using MiXCR. The V and J calls and clone size are TCRdb's, not the authors'. This sample has approximately 35,000 clones, with about 15% found just once.

The sample comprised blood. The TCR comes from a male donor with papillary thyroid cancer or a benign thyroid nodule (not recorded which). Some clones in this sample may be carry-over from other donors' samples. The J gene is TRBJ2-3, the V gene TRBV20-1, with TRBD2 matching over 11 bases. The CDR3 nucleotides are TGCAGTGCGGAGACTAGCGGGGCGGGCACAGATACGCAGTATTTT. This gives the protein CSAETSGAGTDTQYF.